These 25 T cell receptor beta chains were all obtained from the same sample, sequenced in a study of T-cell memory formation after mild COVID-19. TCRdb re-called the 5' RACE reads through MiXCR, storing one row per CDR3 protein. Of 400,000 to 500,000 distinct CDR3 sequences listed, 15% to 20% are singletons. Sequencing was done on a sample of PBMCs or a T cell subset sorted from them (not recorded which). These receptors came from an adult woman who had mild COVID-19 (a few samples of this study predate the infection). Cell type and time point are not known.

This clonotype was seen a few times. CDR3 loop: CATSGGTEAFF. The CDR3 nucleotides read TGTGCCACCTCGGGCGGTACTGAAGCTTTCTTT. V and J are TRBV24-1 and TRBJ1-1; D ambiguous. Per germline, CDR1 KGHDR and CDR2 SFDVKD. The V end was cut by 9 bases, the J end by 5 bases, with 9 bases between. This CDR3 has 11 residues.

V is TRBV3-1 and J is TRBJ2-3, with TRBD2 matching 13 bases. The V segment lost 4 bases and the J segment 8 bases; nucleotides outside the gene matches: 6. This CDR3 contains 15 residues. Germline V gene lookup returns CDR1 LGHDT and CDR2 YNNKEL (reference sequence). In DNA, the CDR3 is TGTGCCAGCAGCCCAGGACTAGCGGGGGACGCTACGCAGTATTTT. Translation: CASSPGLAGDATQYF.

There are a few counts of this clonotype. This chain joins TRBV5-5 and TRBJ1-1; D not certain. V lost 1 base, J lost 2 bases, and 3 bases lay in between. The germline V gene has CDR1 SGHKS and CDR2 YYEKEE (reference sequence). The CDR3 has 12 amino acids. The CDR3 DNA follows: TGTGCCAGCAGCTTGTATAACACTGAAGCTTTCTTT. This sequence encodes CASSLYNTEAFF.

This chain connects TRBV10-3 to TRBJ2-3; possibly TRBD2 for D (6 bases). The germline V gene encodes CDR1 ENHRY and CDR2 SYGVKD. V lost 10 bases and J 1 base, leaving 12 bases between the germline ends. The CDR3 runs to 13 residues. In DNA, the CDR3 is TGTGCCACCAAGGGAGGACGCACAGATACGCAGTATTTT. It encodes CATKGGRTDTQYF.

This clonotype appeared once. The genes are TRBV3-1 and TRBJ1-1; D perhaps matches TRBD1 (6 bases). V gave up 0 bases and J gave up 1 base, with 12 bases separating them. CDR1 is LGHDT, CDR2 YNNKEL, per germline (reference sequence). This CDR3 comprises 16 residues. Here the CDR3 reads CASSQDLRGGNTEAFF. Here the CDR3 DNA reads TGTGCCAGCAGCCAAGATTTACGAGGGGGGAACACTGAAGCTTTCTTT.

This clonotype was seen many times. The V call is TRBV5-5, the J call TRBJ1-5, with TRBD1 matching over 8 bases. The V and J ends lost 2 bases and 7 bases, in that order; junction bases with no gene match: 5. The V gene's germline CDR1 is SGHKS and CDR2 YYEKEE (reference sequence). This CDR3 spans 14 amino acids. The CDR3 DNA sequence: TGTGCCAGCAGCTTCGGGACAGGATTACAGCCCCAGCATTTT. It yields the protein CASSFGTGLQPQHF.

The chain combines TRBV16 with TRBJ1-1; 7 positions agree with TRBD1. The CDR3 has 18 residues. Trimming removed 4 bases from V and 2 bases from J; junction bases left unmatched: 16. Germline lookup yields CDR1 KGHSY and CDR2 FQNENV. CDR3 loop: CASSPDRVSVGGNTEAFF. CDR3 nucleotide sequence: TGTGCCAGCAGCCCCGACAGGGTCTCGGTTGGCGGTAACACTGAAGCTTTCTTT.

This clonotype has more than one count but fewer than ten. The chain is built from TRBV25-1 and TRBJ2-3; 11 positions match TRBD2. The CDR3 has 17 amino acids. Germline lookup yields CDR1 MGHDK and CDR2 SYGVNS. V lost 0 bases and J lost 0; bases outside the gene matches: 2. The CDR3, as DNA: TGTGCCAGCAGTGAATACTTAGCGGGAGGGAGCACAGATACGCAGTATTTT. Amino acids: CASSEYLAGGSTDTQYF.

This chain links TRBV5-6 with TRBJ2-3, with D possibly TRBD2 on 6 matching bases. V dropped 4 bases and J dropped 6 bases, with 21 bases sitting between them. The CDR3 has 16 residues. Germline V CDR1 and CDR2: SGHDT, YYEEEE. DNA of the CDR3: TGTGCCAGCAGCCCGACCCTCTGGGGGGTCGAGGATACGCAGTATTTT. Its translation is CASSPTLWGVEDTQYF.

CDR3 region: CASRWRLVSSTDTQYF. For the CDR3, the DNA is TGTGCCAGCAGATGGAGACTGGTGTCTAGCACAGATACGCAGTATTTT. This sequence joins TRBV12-3 or TRBV12-4 and TRBJ2-3; D is unclear. The CDR3 spans 16 residues. Trimming removed 6 bases from V and 0 bases from J, with 16 bases in between.

This clonotype was counted only a few times. The genes are TRBV30 and TRBJ2-1, with 8 bases fitting TRBD2. Germline CDR1 GTSNPN, CDR2 SVGIG (reference sequence). Trimming took 5 bases from V and 7 from J; bases not matched to a gene: 7. The CDR3 is 13 amino acids. The DNA of the CDR3 is TGTGCCTGGGAGCCCGGGACTAGAAATGAGCAGTTCTTC. Translated, it gives CAWEPGTRNEQFF.

V is TRBV6-2 or TRBV6-3 and J is TRBJ2-3; 7 bases line up with TRBD1. The CDR3 length is 15 residues. V lost 2 bases to trimming and J lost 1 base; unmatched junction nucleotides: 3. CDR1 is MNHEY, CDR2 SVGEGT, per germline. CDR3 coding DNA: TGTGCCAGCAGTTACGACAGGGTTCGCACAGATACGCAGTATTTT. Protein sequence: CASSYDRVRTDTQYF.

V is TRBV5-1 and J is TRBJ2-2; tentatively, D is TRBD1 (6 bases). Trimming removed 3 bases at V and 4 bases at J, with 19 bases between. Germline assignment: CDR1 SGHRS and CDR2 YFSETQ. The CDR3 totals 17 residues. CDR3 region: CASSWAGTPDPTGELFF. The CDR3 DNA is TGCGCCAGCAGCTGGGCCGGGACACCGGACCCCACCGGGGAGCTGTTTTTT. Looking up the rest from reference TRBV5-1 and TRBJ2-2 gives the full variable domain: KAGVTQTPRYLIKTRGQQVTLSCSPISGHRSVSWYQQTPGQGLQFLFEYFSETQRNKGNFPGRFSGRQFSNSRSEMNVSTLELGDSALYLCASSWAGTPDPTGELFFGEGSRLTVL.

This chain connects TRBV29-1 to TRBJ1-3; D uncertain. The CDR3 runs to 13 residues. Germline V CDR1 and CDR2: SQVTM, ANQGSEA. V dropped 5 bases and J dropped 0 bases, with 8 bases sitting between them. The CDR3 here is CSVSISSGNTIYF. Here the CDR3 DNA reads TGCAGCGTTTCGATAAGCTCTGGAAACACCATATATTTT.

This clonotype was seen a handful of times. J is TRBJ2-7 and V is TRBV2; D might be TRBD1 or TRBD2, each matching 6 bases. Germline V gene sequence: CDR1 SNHLY, CDR2 FYNNEI. The CDR3 runs to 13 residues. V dropped 9 bases and J dropped 2 bases, with 14 bases sitting between them. The CDR3 nucleotides are TGTGCCAGGGGGACCGGGGGCACCTACGAGCAGTACTTC. Its translation is CARGTGGTYEQYF.

The chain has TRBV7-8 and TRBJ2-3; D gene uncertain. The CDR3 covers 13 residues. The germline V and J ends were trimmed by 5 bases and 5 bases, with 11 bases remaining between them. Germline CDR1 is SGHVS and CDR2 is FQNEAQ. The CDR3 bases are TGTGCCAGCAGCCCTCCCTCGGGAGATACGCAGTATTTT. The encoded protein is CASSPPSGDTQYF.

This clonotype appeared a few times. The rearrangement links TRBV7-2 to TRBJ1-1; D not certain. The CDR3 length is 12 residues. Germline CDR1 and CDR2: SGHTA and FQGNSA. Trimming removed 6 bases from V and 9 bases from J, with 14 bases in between. In DNA form, the CDR3 reads TGTGCCAGCAGTCCCGACCTTCTTAAAGCTTTCTTT. It translates to CASSPDLLKAFF.

Regarding this clonotype: This may arise from a read error, as a much more abundant clone is one base away. The CDR3 sequence: CASGSPHETGGGTDTQYF. The CDR3 DNA reads as TGCGCCAGCGGGTCTCCCCACGAAACGGGAGGTGGAACAGATACGCAGTATTTT. The V and J genes are TRBV5-1 and TRBJ2-3; the match to TRBD2 covers 7 bases. CDR1 SGHRS and CDR2 YFSETQ come from the germline V gene. The J segment lost 3 bases and the V segment lost 7 bases, leaving 20 bases of the junction unmatched. The CDR3 runs 18 residues.

This clonotype was counted only a few times. V is TRBV10-3 and J is TRBJ1-3; D ambiguous. V was shortened by 3 bases and J by 2 bases, with 8 bases between the two germline ends. The CDR3 extends over 14 amino acids. The germline CDR1 and CDR2 sequences are ENHRY and SYGVKD. CDR3 nucleotide sequence: TGTGCCATCAGTGACAGGCGGGCTGGAAACACCATATATTTT. Translated, it gives CAISDRRAGNTIYF.

J is TRBJ2-1 and V is TRBV19; 10 nucleotides line up with TRBD2. V lost 7 bases and J lost 1; bases outside the gene matches: 7. The length of the CDR3 is 16 residues. The germline V gene has CDR1 LNHDA and CDR2 SQIVND (reference sequence). CDR3 loop: CASTGAGGYSYNEQFF. CDR3 nucleotides: TGTGCCAGTACAGGAGCGGGAGGGTATTCCTACAATGAGCAGTTCTTC.

This clonotype was detected only a few times. J is TRBJ2-7 and V is TRBV12-3 or TRBV12-4, with D possibly TRBD1 on 5 matching bases. CDR3 length: 13 residues. The V end lost 5 bases, the J end lost 3 bases, and 11 bases lay between the germline ends. CDR3 bases: TGTGCCAGCAGTCCAGACAGTTTCTACGAGCAGTACTTC. As protein: CASSPDSFYEQYF.

V and J are TRBV7-2 and TRBJ2-1, with 8 positions matching TRBD2. The V gene end was trimmed by 6 bases and the J gene end by 6 bases; junction bases not matched to a gene: 10. Germline assignment: CDR1 SGHTA and CDR2 FQGNSA. The CDR3 spans 15 residues. For the CDR3, the DNA is TGTGCCAGCAGGACTCCGGGTCGGGGGGGCAATGAGCAGTTCTTC. It specifies CASRTPGRGGNEQFF.

The chain couples TRBV12-3 or TRBV12-4 to TRBJ2-5; maybe TRBD2 (6 bases). The CDR3 totals 14 residues. V lost 0 bases and J 5 bases, leaving 10 bases between the germline ends. CDR3 nucleotides: TGTGCCAGCAGTTTAGCAGGGAGGATCGAGACCCAGTACTTC. Protein product: CASSLAGRIETQYF.

V and J are TRBV12-3 or TRBV12-4 and TRBJ1-2; D possibly corresponds to TRBD1 (5 bases). The CDR3 has 14 residues. V was shortened by 2 bases and J by 4 bases, with 11 bases between the two germline ends. CDR3 DNA: TGTGCCAGCAGTTTATCCGGGACGTCCTATGGCTACACCTTC. It translates to CASSLSGTSYGYTF.

The CDR3 loop is CSARVDTGTHQETQYF. The CDR3 DNA is TGCAGTGCTAGGGTCGACACCGGGACCCATCAAGAGACCCAGTACTTC. This chain uses TRBV20-1 with TRBJ2-5; D assignment may be TRBD1 or TRBD2 (5 bases each). The V end was cut by 3 bases, the J end by 2 bases, with 19 bases between. CDR1 and CDR2 (germline): DFQATT, SNEGSKA (reference sequence). This CDR3 is 16 amino acids long.